These 22 T cell receptor beta chains share one sample of origin, sequenced in a study of shared clonotypes between healthy human individuals. Assay: immunoSEQ multiplex PCR; the TCRdb copy retains only in-frame clones and omits some. The data hold 700,000 to 950,000 clones, with about 96% observed a single time. As defined, naive CD8 cells were CD45RO-negative and positively selected for CCR7, with terminally differentiated effector memory CD45RA+ cells excluded. Sequencing was carried out using naive CD8+ T cells sorted from blood. These receptors were taken from a man aged 25-45 years in good health.

This chain links TRBV28 with TRBJ1-2; D is perhaps TRBD1 (6 bases). CDR3 length: 15 amino acids. V dropped 5 bases and J dropped 3 bases, with 16 bases sitting between them. Germline assignment: CDR1 MDHEN and CDR2 SYDVKM. The CDR3 region is CASSLPGHSDYGYTF. DNA for the CDR3: TGTGCCAGCAGTCTTCCGGGACATTCGGACTATGGCTACACCTTC.

The V gene is TRBV28, the J gene TRBJ2-1; D gene uncertain. The CDR3 covers 13 residues. V dropped 3 bases and J dropped 7 bases, with 10 bases sitting between them. The germline V gene has CDR1 MDHEN and CDR2 SYDVKM. CDR3 DNA: TGTGCCAGCAGTTTCACCTTGGGGAATGAGCAGTTCTTC. This codes for CASSFTLGNEQFF. The whole variable domain, remainder taken from reference TRBV28 and TRBJ2-1, is DVKVTQSSRYLVKRTGEKVFLECVQDMDHENMFWYRQDPGLGLRLIYFSYDVKMKEKGDIPEGYSVSREKKERFSLILESASTNQTSMYLCASSFTLGNEQFFGPGTRLTVL.

J is TRBJ2-1 and V is TRBV28; D perhaps matches TRBD2 (6 bases). The V and J ends lost 10 bases and 8 bases respectively, with 15 bases between them. Looked up from germline, CDR1 is MDHEN and CDR2 is SYDVKM. The CDR3 length is 12 residues. The CDR3 coding sequence is TGTGCCACCTCTGGCGGGATCCATGAGCAGTTCTTC. Its translation: CATSGGIHEQFF.

The V call is TRBV6-4, the J call TRBJ2-1, with 7 bases lining up with TRBD2. J was trimmed by 5 bases and V by 3 bases; bases with no gene match: 7. The CDR3 has 15 residues. Germline lookup yields CDR1 MRHNA and CDR2 SNTAGT. The CDR3 loop is CASSEFLAANNEQFF. The CDR3, as DNA: TGTGCCAGCAGTGAGTTTCTAGCGGCTAACAATGAGCAGTTCTTC.

The V call is TRBV27, the J call TRBJ2-7, with TRBD1 identical over 9 bases. Losses at the gene ends were 6 bases for V and 4 bases for J; bases not matched to a gene: 7. Germline assignment: CDR1 MNHEY and CDR2 SMNVEV (reference sequence). The CDR3 spans 14 residues. The CDR3 is CASSPSGQGYEQYF. Here the CDR3 DNA reads TGTGCCAGCAGCCCCTCGGGACAGGGATACGAGCAGTACTTC.

The chain is built from TRBV28 and TRBJ2-7; 11 bases match TRBD1. Germline V gene lookup returns CDR1 MDHEN and CDR2 SYDVKM. V trimming: 5 bases; J trimming: 0 bases; junction bases outside the gene matches: 3. This CDR3 is 15 amino acids long. The CDR3 nucleotides are TGTGCCAGCAGTGGGGACAGGGGGATCTCCTACGAGCAGTACTTC. This translates into CASSGDRGISYEQYF.

This rearrangement joins TRBV13 to TRBJ2-1; 11 positions agree with TRBD2. Germline lookup yields CDR1 PRHDT and CDR2 FYEKMQ (reference sequence). J was trimmed by 6 bases and V by 5 bases; bases with no gene match: 9. CDR3 length: 16 residues. The CDR3 DNA sequence: TGTGCCAGCAGCCCTCGGACTAGCGGGTCCCTCAATGAGCAGTTCTTC. Amino acid sequence: CASSPRTSGSLNEQFF.

V gene TRBV6-1 combines with J gene TRBJ2-5, with a possible D match to TRBD1 (6 bases). Germline V CDR1 and CDR2: MNHNS, SASEGT. This CDR3 is 17 amino acids long. Trimming stripped 0 bases from V and 2 bases from J, with 16 bases between. DNA for the CDR3: TGTGCCAGCAGTGAAGCCGAGGCAGGGGATCCACAAGAGACCCAGTACTTC. It translates to CASSEAEAGDPQETQYF.

The chain links TRBV6-6 to TRBJ2-2, with D perhaps being TRBD1 or TRBD2 (5 bases each). V was shortened by 6 bases and J by 0 bases, with 14 bases between the two germline ends. Looked up from germline, CDR1 is MNHNY and CDR2 is SVGAGI (reference sequence). The length of the CDR3 is 16 residues. The CDR3 reads CASRGRGAANTGELFF. The CDR3 DNA reads TGTGCCAGCAGGGGCCGGGGCGCTGCGAACACCGGGGAGCTGTTTTTT.

This chain uses TRBV7-9 with TRBJ2-7; 8 nucleotides match TRBD1. Losses at the gene ends were 4 bases for V and 2 bases for J; bases not matched to a gene: 13. The CDR3 spans 17 residues. Germline CDR1 reads SEHNR; CDR2 reads FQNEAQ (reference sequence). The CDR3: CASSSRTGQSLTYEQYF. The CDR3 region has the DNA TGTGCCAGCAGCTCCCGGACAGGGCAAAGCTTAACCTACGAGCAGTACTTC.

In nucleotides, the CDR3 is TGCGCCAGCAGCTACAATCCAGGGCCTACGAACGAGCAGTACTTC. This encodes CASSYNPGPTNEQYF. This chain links TRBV4-1 with TRBJ2-7, with D maybe TRBD1 (5 bases). This CDR3 region has 15 residues. The germline V gene has CDR1 MGHRA and CDR2 YSYEKL. Trimming took 5 bases from V and 5 from J, leaving 19 bases between them.

V gene TRBV7-9 combines with J gene TRBJ1-5, with unresolved D. The CDR3 has 12 amino acids. Trimming took off 1 base at V and 8 bases at J, with 6 bases between the two ends. The germline gives CDR1 SEHNR, CDR2 FQNEAQ (reference sequence). Here the CDR3 reads CASSLDEEPQHF. In DNA form, the CDR3 reads TGTGCCAGCAGCTTAGATGAAGAGCCCCAGCATTTT.

The chain recombines TRBV7-6 with TRBJ2-7; D not resolved. V lost 2 bases and J 4 bases, leaving 12 bases between the germline ends. Germline lookup yields CDR1 SGHVS and CDR2 FNYEAQ. The CDR3 covers 14 residues. CDR3 residues: CASSLSYLSYEQYF. CDR3 DNA sequence: TGTGCCAGCAGCTTATCCTATCTATCTTACGAGCAGTACTTC.

The rearrangement joins TRBV29-1 to TRBJ2-5; TRBD2 agrees at 12 bases. Trimming removed 0 bases from V and 5 bases from J; junction bases left unmatched: 7. There are 16 residues in the CDR3. CDR1 is SQVTM, CDR2 ANQGSEA, per germline. The CDR3 coding sequence is TGCAGCGTTGAAGATCCCCTAGCGGGAGGGCCGGAGACCCAGTACTTC. Residues: CSVEDPLAGGPETQYF.

The sample holds one count of this clone. This chain connects TRBV10-2 to TRBJ2-7; the D gene is possibly TRBD2 (5 bases). Trimming pared 0 bases from V and 3 bases from J, leaving 18 bases between. The CDR3 has 17 residues. Germline CDR1 and CDR2: WSHSY and SAAADI. The CDR3 DNA reads TGCGCCAGCAGTGAGTCGCCCCCCGGTGCGGAGGACTACGAGCAGTACTTC. This sequence encodes CASSESPPGAEDYEQYF.

V is TRBV5-1 and J is TRBJ2-1, with D perhaps TRBD2 (5 bases). Trimming took off 4 bases at V and 5 bases at J, with 13 bases between the two ends. Per germline, CDR1 SGHRS and CDR2 YFSETQ. This CDR3 is built from 14 residues. DNA for the CDR3: TGCGCCAGCAGCCCGACGGGAAGGGACAATGAGCAGTTCTTC. Translating it yields CASSPTGRDNEQFF.

The chain carries TRBV6-5 and TRBJ2-1; a possible D gene is TRBD1 (6 bases). CDR3 size: 14 residues. Germline values: CDR1 MNHEY, CDR2 SVGAGI. The ends were cut back, 6 bases at V and 4 bases at J, with 13 bases in the middle. CDR3 sequence (DNA): TGTGCCAGCAGGACTGGGACACTATACAATGAGCAGTTCTTC. This encodes CASRTGTLYNEQFF.

The rearrangement links TRBV4-1 to TRBJ2-7; D perhaps matches TRBD2 (5 bases). The CDR3 runs 18 residues. The germline V gene has CDR1 MGHRA and CDR2 YSYEKL. The V end lost 3 bases, the J end lost 4 bases, and 25 bases lay between the germline ends. The CDR3 DNA is TGCGCCAGCAGCCAGGAATATGGACCCCCCGGGGTCAGATACGAGCAGTACTTC. Protein sequence: CASSQEYGPPGVRYEQYF.

V usage is TRBV6-5 and J usage is TRBJ1-1; TRBD1 aligns across 9 bases. V shed 5 bases, J shed 0 bases, and the junction held 4 bases outside the gene matches. Germline CDR1 is MNHEY and CDR2 is SVGAGI. The CDR3 covers 15 residues. The CDR3 nucleotides read TGTGCCAGCAGTCAAGGACAGGGGTTGAACACTGAAGCTTTCTTT. Its protein is CASSQGQGLNTEAFF.

The rearrangement uses TRBV28 and TRBJ2-3, with 14 bases lining up with TRBD2. V dropped 4 bases and J dropped 1; count of bases not matched to a gene: 19. The CDR3 extends over 22 amino acids. CDR1 MDHEN and CDR2 SYDVKM come from the germline V gene. Written as DNA, the CDR3 is TGTGCCAGCAGTTCGGGCTATTTGTGGGGGACTAGCGGGAGCAGTGGCACAGATACGCAGTATTTT. Translating gives CASSSGYLWGTSGSSGTDTQYF. Combining the CDR3 with reference TRBV28 and TRBJ2-3 gives the whole variable domain DVKVTQSSRYLVKRTGEKVFLECVQDMDHENMFWYRQDPGLGLRLIYFSYDVKMKEKGDIPEGYSVSREKKERFSLILESASTNQTSMYLCASSSGYLWGTSGSSGTDTQYFGPGTRLTVL.

This sequence joins TRBV19 and TRBJ2-1, with 8 bases aligning to TRBD2. The length of the CDR3 is 13 residues. CDR1 is LNHDA and CDR2 is SQIVND in the germline V gene (reference sequence). V shed 3 bases and J 8 bases; nucleotides not matched to a gene: 3. The CDR3 nucleotides are TGTGCCAGTAGTATTGCGGGGGGCGATGAGCAGTTCTTC. Amino acids: CASSIAGGDEQFF. Full variable domain (rest looked up from reference TRBV19 and TRBJ2-1): DGGITQSPKYLFRKEGQNVTLSCEQNLNHDAMYWYRQDPGQGLRLIYYSQIVNDFQKGDIAEGYSVSREKKESFPLTVTSAQKNPTAFYLCASSIAGGDEQFFGPGTRLTVL.

This clone showed up just a few times. Other DNA sequences in the sample encode the same CDR3. V usage is TRBV29-1 and J usage is TRBJ2-7, with 7 bases that match TRBD1. V gave up 6 bases and J gave up 1 base; unmatched junction bases: 3. The CDR3 consists of 12 residues. Germline V lookup: CDR1 SQVTM, CDR2 ANQGSEA. CDR3 loop: CSVRTGSYEQYF. The CDR3 bases are TGCAGCGTCCGGACAGGATCCTACGAGCAGTACTTC.